Included here is one T cell receptor beta chain sequence, with context. The data stem from a study of blood T cell repertoires in COVID-19. Under the authors' procedure: Amplification from reference gene primers served as the basis for estimated nucleated cell counts. The method was immunoSEQ multiplex PCR; TCRdb's version includes in-frame clones alone and lacks a portion of them. V, J and clone size are those of that table, while D and trimming were read from the DNA. This table holds 150,000 to 200,000 clones, 75% to 90% found once. The sequenced material came from PBMCs or T cells enriched from blood (not recorded which). The receptor was isolated from a woman aged 60-75 years who had recovered from COVID-19.

The CDR3 DNA is TGCGCCAGCAGCCTACTAGCGGGGGGCACCGGGGAGCTGTTTTTT. It codes for CASSLLAGGTGELFF. The chain has TRBV4-1 and TRBJ2-2, with 12 bases matching TRBD2. Germline values: CDR1 MGHRA, CDR2 YSYEKL. V dropped 4 bases and J dropped 4; count of bases not matched to a gene: 1. The CDR3 is 15 amino acids.